Each of the 22 T cell receptor beta chains below was sequenced from the same sample in a study of a mutant IDH1 vaccine in newly diagnosed glioma. Here immunoSEQ multiplex PCR was the method, and the copy in TCRdb shows in-frame clones only, minus some. The table has about 51,000 clones, around 80% seen once; the top ten hold 1.5% to 2%. Time point here: baseline, week 1 (first vaccination visit). Treatment: pre-vaccination baseline after standard-of-care therapy. The sample consisted of PBMCs, taken from a glioma patient treated with radiotherapy, temozolomide or both. The source is a woman in her 40s with glioma.

This chain uses TRBV19 with TRBJ1-1; D is undetermined. V was pared by 8 bases and J by 7 bases, with 8 bases between. CDR1 is LNHDA and CDR2 is SQIVND in the germline V gene (reference sequence). There are 10 residues in the CDR3. The DNA for the CDR3 is TGTGCCAGTGGGTACAATGAAGCTTTCTTT. Its protein is CASGYNEAFF.

The V call is TRBV9, the J call TRBJ1-1; a weak D match, TRBD1 (6 bases). CDR3 length equals 14 residues. The germline V gene encodes CDR1 SGDLS and CDR2 YYNGEE. V was clipped by 3 bases and J by 5 bases, with 14 bases between them. The CDR3, as DNA: TGTGCCAGCAGCGGAGGGGGGCGCAGGACTGAAGCTTTCTTT. This codes for CASSGGGRRTEAFF.

V is TRBV7-6 and J is TRBJ1-2, with D uncertain. Germline CDR1 reads SGHVS; CDR2 reads FNYEAQ. V was cut by 2 bases and J by 4 bases, with 11 bases left in between. The CDR3 contains 14 residues. CDR3 sequence (DNA): TGTGCCAGCAGCTTACGGCTGAATGGCTATGGCTACACCTTC. Its protein product is CASSLRLNGYGYTF. Based on the CDR3 plus reference TRBV7-6 and TRBJ1-2, the full variable domain is GAGVSQSPRYKVTKRGQDVALRCDPISGHVSLYWYRQALGQGPEFLTYFNYEAQQDKSGLPNDRFSAERPEGSISTLTIQRTEQRDSAMYRCASSLRLNGYGYTFGSGTRLTVV.

V usage is TRBV10-1 and J usage is TRBJ1-6; unclear D gene. V lost 6 bases and J 7 bases, leaving 10 bases between the germline ends. The CDR3 spans 13 residues. Germline V lookup: CDR1 WNHNN, CDR2 SYGVQD (reference sequence). The CDR3 bases are TGCGCCAGCAGGGGGAACTGGAATTCACCCCTCCACTTT. Residues: CASRGNWNSPLHF.

This clone has only a few counts. V and J are TRBV12-5 and TRBJ1-1; the match to TRBD1 covers 7 bases. V lost 1 base to trimming and J lost 7 bases; unmatched junction nucleotides: 18. This CDR3 comprises 18 residues. The germline gives CDR1 LGHNT, CDR2 FRNRAP. CDR3 nucleotide sequence: TGTGCTAGTGGTTTGGCCGGTGACAGGGCCCGAGGGCCTATTGAAGCTTTCTTT. Encoded protein: CASGLAGDRARGPIEAFF.

This clone is a singleton in its sample. The CDR3 region has the DNA TGTGCCAGTAACGCACTTAAGAGGACTGAAGCTTTCTTT. It specifies CASNALKRTEAFF. The chain recombines TRBV19 with TRBJ1-1; D gene uncertain. V lost 7 bases to trimming and J lost 5 bases, with 14 bases between them. This CDR3 is built from 13 residues. Germline V gene data show CDR1 as LNHDA and CDR2 as SQIVND (reference sequence).

The chain is built from TRBV30 and TRBJ2-7; D unclear. CDR1 GTSNPN and CDR2 SVGIG come from the germline V gene (reference sequence). The CDR3 is 13 amino acids. V lost 0 bases to trimming and J lost 2 bases, with 8 bases between them. The CDR3 is CAWSVRAAYEQYF. The CDR3 nucleotides are TGTGCCTGGAGTGTAAGGGCTGCCTACGAGCAGTACTTC. The full variable domain, completed using reference TRBV30 and TRBJ2-7, is SQTIHQWPATLVQPVGSPLSLECTVEGTSNPNLYWYRQAAGRGLQLLFYSVGIGQISSEVPQNLSASRPQDRQFILSSKKLLLSDSGFYLCAWSVRAAYEQYFGPGTRLTVT.

This chain connects TRBV7-2 to TRBJ2-7; 7 nucleotides align to TRBD1. V lost 1 base and J lost 6; bases outside the gene matches: 6. This CDR3 region has 14 residues. CDR1 and CDR2 from the germline V gene are SGHTA and FQGNSA. The CDR3, as DNA: TGTGCCAGCAGCTTAGGGACAGGCCTCGCCGAGCAGTACTTC. Protein: CASSLGTGLAEQYF.

This chain's CDR3 is CASAPTGGAYNEQFF. The CDR3 region has the DNA TGTGCCAGTGCCCCCACCGGGGGGGCCTACAATGAGCAGTTCTTC. The chain combines TRBV19 with TRBJ2-1; 8 bases fit TRBD2. The V gene end was trimmed by 8 bases and the J gene end by 2 bases; junction bases not matched to a gene: 8. Germline values: CDR1 LNHDA, CDR2 SQIVND (reference sequence). CDR3 length: 15 residues.

V is TRBV6-5 and J is TRBJ2-7; tentatively, D is TRBD1 (6 bases). CDR1 is MNHEY and CDR2 is SVGAGI in the germline V gene. The CDR3 has 13 residues. The V and J ends lost 10 bases and 4 bases respectively, with 17 bases between them. CDR3 amino acids: CATRSTGRYEQYF. For the CDR3, the DNA is TGTGCCACCCGAAGCACAGGGAGATACGAGCAGTACTTC.

CDR3 bases: TGTGCCAGCTCACCTACCACAGATACGCAGTATTTT. Encoded protein: CASSPTTDTQYF. J is TRBJ2-3 and V is TRBV18; D is unresolved. Germline V gene lookup returns CDR1 KGHSH and CDR2 LQKENI. The V end lost 3 bases, the J end lost 2 bases, and 3 bases lay between the germline ends. The CDR3 consists of 12 residues.

This clone was seen once. V usage is TRBV5-4 and J usage is TRBJ2-7, with 7 bases fitting TRBD1. Per the germline V gene, CDR1 is SGHNT and CDR2 is YYREEE (reference sequence). V lost 0 bases, J lost 1 base, and 4 bases stayed unmatched. The CDR3 has 15 residues. CDR3: CASSLVAGGSYEQYF. The CDR3 DNA is TGTGCCAGCAGCTTGGTTGCAGGGGGATCCTACGAGCAGTACTTC.

CDR3 DNA: TGCGCCAGCAGCTTGGTAGCAGGGAAAGAGACCCAGTACTTC. Translation: CASSLVAGKETQYF. This chain links TRBV5-1 with TRBJ2-5; TRBD1 might be the D (5 bases). Germline CDR1 is SGHRS and CDR2 is YFSETQ. This CDR3 is built from 14 residues. V was pared by 0 bases and J by 3 bases, with 9 bases between.

This sequence joins TRBV7-2 and TRBJ1-2; a weak D match, TRBD1 (5 bases). V lost 5 bases to trimming and J lost 4 bases, with 14 bases between them. Germline CDR1 is SGHTA and CDR2 is FQGNSA. The CDR3 covers 14 residues. The CDR3 loop is CASSPPGTLYGYTF. In DNA form, the CDR3 reads TGTGCCAGCAGCCCTCCCGGGACCCTCTATGGCTACACCTTC.

This clone was seen more than once but under ten times. V usage is TRBV18 and J usage is TRBJ1-2; D is unclear. V was clipped by 2 bases and J by 10 bases, with 23 bases between them. The CDR3 contains 16 residues. CDR1 is KGHSH, CDR2 LQKENI, per germline. The CDR3 spells CASSPLSPGSGRDYTF. Written as DNA, the CDR3 is TGTGCCAGCTCACCATTAAGCCCCGGATCCGGGAGGGACTACACCTTC. The complete variable domain, with remaining parts taken from reference TRBV18 and TRBJ1-2, reads NAGVMQNPRHLVRRRGQEARLRCSPMKGHSHVYWYRQLPEEGLKFMVYLQKENIIDESGMPKERFSAEFPKEGPSILRIQQVVRGDSAAYFCASSPLSPGSGRDYTFGSGTRLTVV.

The rearrangement joins TRBV6-4 to TRBJ2-3, with 9 bases that match TRBD2. The CDR3 is 16 amino acids. The germline CDR1 and CDR2 sequences are MRHNA and SNTAGT. Trimming at V came to 3 bases and at J to 0 bases, leaving 4 bases not matched to a gene. The CDR3 here is CASSDSAGGSTDTQYF. The CDR3 nucleotides read TGTGCCAGCAGTGATTCAGCGGGGGGCAGCACAGATACGCAGTATTTT.

The chain links TRBV7-2 to TRBJ1-2, with D possibly being TRBD1 (6 bases). With 4 bases removed from V and 7 bases from J, the gap between germline ends came to 10 bases. Germline V gene sequence: CDR1 SGHTA, CDR2 FQGNSA. This CDR3 has 12 amino acids. CDR3 bases: TGTGCCAGCAGCTCTAACAGGGTTGGCTACACCTTC. Protein: CASSSNRVGYTF.

The chain combines TRBV7-2 with TRBJ2-4; 14 bases are shared with TRBD2. Trimming took 3 bases from V and 7 from J; bases not matched to a gene: 8. Germline lookup yields CDR1 SGHTA and CDR2 FQGNSA. This CDR3 region has 17 residues. CDR3 loop: CASSFRPGLAGVNIQYF. CDR3 DNA sequence: TGTGCCAGCAGCTTCCGGCCGGGACTAGCGGGGGTTAACATTCAGTACTTC.

The chain combines TRBV2 with TRBJ1-2, with a possible D match to TRBD1 (5 bases). CDR1 is SNHLY and CDR2 is FYNNEI in the germline V gene. The CDR3 runs to 14 residues. Trimming removed 2 bases from V and 5 bases from J, with 12 bases in between. The CDR3 reads CASSETSGRYGYTF. CDR3 DNA: TGTGCCAGCAGTGAAACGTCAGGGAGGTATGGCTACACCTTC. The variable domain in full, completed from reference TRBV2 and TRBJ1-2, reads EPEVTQTPSHQVTQMGQEVILRCVPISNHLYFYWYRQILGQKVEFLVSFYNNEISEKSEIFDDQFSVERPDGSNFTLKIRSTKLEDSAMYFCASSETSGRYGYTFGSGTRLTVV.

V usage is TRBV5-4 and J usage is TRBJ2-7, with TRBD2 as a possible D gene (7 bases). Trimming pared 5 bases from V and 0 bases from J, leaving 15 bases between. Germline CDR1 reads SGHNT; CDR2 reads YYREEE (reference sequence). There are 15 residues in the CDR3. The CDR3 loop reads CASRFAGASSYEQYF. CDR3 coding DNA: TGTGCCAGCAGGTTCGCGGGGGCCAGCTCCTACGAGCAGTACTTC.

The chain couples TRBV6-5 to TRBJ2-5, with D hard to call. Trimming left V 5 bases short and J 4 bases short, with 14 bases between. The CDR3 contains 14 residues. In germline, CDR1 is MNHEY, CDR2 SVGAGI. The CDR3 sequence: CASSQYSSGETQYF. The CDR3 region has the DNA TGTGCCAGCAGTCAGTATAGCTCTGGAGAGACCCAGTACTTC.

This chain connects TRBV29-1 to TRBJ2-5; 9 nucleotides agree with TRBD2. The CDR3 length is 15 residues. Germline lookup yields CDR1 SQVTM and CDR2 ANQGSEA. Trimming took 0 bases from V and 8 from J; bases not matched to a gene: 10. CDR3 DNA: TGCAGCGTTGAAGATCAGGGGCGGGGGGGCGAAACCCAGTACTTC. Protein sequence: CSVEDQGRGGETQYF.